The 18 T cell receptor beta chains presented below share a single source sample, sequenced in a study of T cell repertoires in cytomegalovirus infection. Their antigens remain unidentified. Each CDR3 protein is one row after TCRdb ran MiXCR on the reads. The sample lists about 60,000 distinct CDR3 sequences; over 20% were seen once. The source was CD8+ T cells from cultured PBMCs, collected from culture after CMV antigen stimulation. The receptors were sampled from a human donor in good health (CMV status not recorded). Some clones in this sample may be carry-over from other donors' samples.

The genes are TRBV7-9 and TRBJ2-6; possible D gene TRBD1, 5 bases. This CDR3 is 16 amino acids long. The V gene lost 2 bases and the J gene lost 3 bases, with 11 bases spanning the gap. Germline loops: CDR1 SEHNR, CDR2 FQNEAQ (reference sequence). CDR3 DNA sequence: TGTGCCAGCAGCTTATCAGGGATCGGTGGGGCCAACGTCCTGACTTTC. As protein: CASSLSGIGGANVLTF. Full variable domain (rest looked up from reference TRBV7-9 and TRBJ2-6): DTGVSQNPRHKITKRGQNVTFRCDPISEHNRLYWYRQTLGQGPEFLTYFQNEAQLEKSRLLSDRFSAERPKGSFSTLEIQRTEQGDSAMYLCASSLSGIGGANVLTFGAGSRLTVL.

This clonotype has only a few counts. This chain joins TRBV29-1 and TRBJ1-2; D possibly corresponds to TRBD1 (5 bases). V was trimmed by 5 bases and J by 8 bases, leaving 27 bases between them. The CDR3 has 16 amino acids. Germline values: CDR1 SQVTM, CDR2 ANQGSEA. The CDR3 sequence: CSVHTPGRLGPGGYTF. The DNA for the CDR3 is TGCAGCGTTCATACCCCGGGACGGTTAGGTCCGGGAGGCTACACCTTC.

V gene TRBV7-2 combines with J gene TRBJ1-5; D is undetermined. V shed 2 bases and J shed 6 bases, with 5 bases lying between them. Germline assignment: CDR1 SGHTA and CDR2 FQGNSA. CDR3 size: 12 residues. CDR3 DNA: TGTGCCAGCAGCTTATTGCTTCAGCCCCAGCATTTT. It encodes CASSLLLQPQHF.

This clonotype has a handful of counts. CDR3: CASSTRPRHEQYF. The CDR3 DNA reads TGTGCCAGCAGCACCCGACCCCGGCACGAGCAGTACTTC. V gene TRBV7-2 combines with J gene TRBJ2-7; D unclear. Germline values: CDR1 SGHTA, CDR2 FQGNSA. Between the trimmed V and J ends, which lost 5 bases and 5 bases, there was a span of 13 bases. The length of the CDR3 is 13 residues.

This clonotype occurred a few times. In DNA, the CDR3 is TGCAGTGGGGTGGGACCCCCGAACACTGAAGCTTTCTTT. It encodes CSGVGPPNTEAFF. The rearrangement uses TRBV20-1 and TRBJ1-1; possibly TRBD1 for D (5 bases). Trimming stripped 7 bases from V and 1 base from J, with 13 bases between. The CDR3 spans 13 residues. Per the germline V gene, CDR1 is DFQATT and CDR2 is SNEGSKA (reference sequence).

This clonotype was seen only a few times. The CDR3 sequence is CASSLGAGRSEKLFF. CDR3 coding DNA: TGTGCCAGCAGCTTAGGTGCGGGTCGGAGTGAAAAACTGTTTTTT. This chain connects TRBV7-2 to TRBJ1-4, with D unclear. The CDR3 spans 15 residues. Germline lookup yields CDR1 SGHTA and CDR2 FQGNSA. Trimming stripped 1 base from V and 7 bases from J, with 13 bases between.

The chain recombines TRBV7-4 with TRBJ1-1; 11 bases are a match to TRBD1. The V gene end was trimmed by 0 bases and the J gene end by 5 bases; junction bases not matched to a gene: 14. The CDR3 is 19 residues long. From germline, CDR1 is SGHVT and CDR2 SQSDAQ. The CDR3 DNA follows: TGTGCCAGCAGCTTAGCCCATCGGACAGGGGGCATGGGTGAAACTGAAGCTTTCTTT. Translation: CASSLAHRTGGMGETEAFF. The variable domain in full, completed from reference TRBV7-4 and TRBJ1-1, reads GAGVSQSPRYKVAKRGRDVALRCDSISGHVTLYWYRQTLGQGSEVLTYSQSDAQRDKSGRPSGRFSAERPERSVSTLKIQRTEQGDSAVYLCASSLAHRTGGMGETEAFFGQGTRLTVV.

This clonotype was recorded only once. This sequence joins TRBV10-1 and TRBJ1-2, with D uncertain. CDR3 size: 14 residues. Germline assignment: CDR1 WNHNN and CDR2 SYGVQD (reference sequence). Trimming left V 4 bases short and J 8 bases short, with 17 bases between. The CDR3 sequence: CASSGSFSPAGYTF. The CDR3 DNA is TGCGCCAGCAGTGGGTCATTCAGTCCAGCGGGCTACACCTTC.

The V gene is TRBV7-9, the J gene TRBJ1-1; no definite D call. V gave up 5 bases and J gave up 5 bases, with 21 bases separating them. The CDR3 is made up of 16 amino acids. Germline CDR1 SEHNR, CDR2 FQNEAQ (reference sequence). CDR3 sequence (DNA): TGTGCCAGCAGCCCCCCGGTACGGGCCATAGGAACTGAAGCTTTCTTT. This codes for CASSPPVRAIGTEAFF.

This clonotype was seen just once. For the CDR3, the DNA is TGTGCCAGCAGCCCAGATCGGCCCGAGCAGTTCTTC. It encodes CASSPDRPEQFF. The gene calls are TRBV7-2 and TRBJ2-1, with D unclear. The V gene lost 5 bases and the J gene lost 10 bases, with 12 bases spanning the gap. Germline values: CDR1 SGHTA, CDR2 FQGNSA. The CDR3 is 12 amino acids.

V usage is TRBV2 and J usage is TRBJ2-3; 8 positions agree with TRBD1. V trimming: 4 bases; J trimming: 7 bases; junction bases outside the gene matches: 13. The CDR3 extends over 16 amino acids. Germline V lookup: CDR1 SNHLY, CDR2 FYNNEI. The CDR3 DNA sequence: TGTGCCAGCAGTGTCCCTTCGGACAGGGAGTCACATACGCAGTATTTT. Translating it yields CASSVPSDRESHTQYF.

The rearrangement joins TRBV7-2 to TRBJ2-5; D perhaps matches TRBD2 (5 bases). V was pared by 7 bases and J by 3 bases, with 18 bases between. The CDR3 has 15 amino acids. Germline V CDR1 and CDR2: SGHTA, FQGNSA. CDR3 in DNA: TGTGCCAGCAATCTCCCGGACGAGCGGAAAGAGACCCAGTACTTC. It codes for CASNLPDERKETQYF.

This clonotype was picked up a small number of times. The V gene is TRBV6-6, the J gene TRBJ2-1; no firm D call. CDR1 and CDR2 from the germline V gene are MNHNY and SVGAGI (reference sequence). V was cut by 2 bases and J by 6 bases, with 8 bases left in between. The CDR3 consists of 13 residues. CDR3 in DNA: TGTGCCAGCAGTTACGGTGGATCCAATGAGCAGTTCTTC. Protein: CASSYGGSNEQFF.

This clonotype was seen a handful of times. The rearrangement uses TRBV11-2 and TRBJ1-6; TRBD1 might be the D (5 bases). V lost 4 bases to trimming and J lost 8 bases, with 18 bases between them. This CDR3 has 16 residues. Per germline, CDR1 SGHAT and CDR2 FQNNGV. DNA of the CDR3: TGTGCCAGCAGCTCCCGACCGGACCTAGGGGATTCACCCCTCCACTTT. Protein sequence: CASSSRPDLGDSPLHF.

The chain combines TRBV4-3 with TRBJ1-2; D not resolved. V was clipped by 2 bases and J by 2 bases, with 6 bases between them. CDR3 length equals 13 residues. Looked up from germline, CDR1 is LGHNA and CDR2 is YSLEER. CDR3 bases: TGCGCCAGCAGCCAAACGGGGAACTATGGCTACACCTTC. It specifies CASSQTGNYGYTF.

The J gene is TRBJ1-1, the V gene TRBV28, with D possibly TRBD1 on 6 matching bases. Trimming removed 1 base at V and 8 bases at J, with 8 bases between. Germline-derived CDR1 and CDR2 are MDHEN and SYDVKM. CDR3 length: 12 amino acids. The CDR3 DNA reads TGTGCCAGCAGTTTATTCGGACAGGAAGCTTTCTTT. It translates to CASSLFGQEAFF.

The chain has TRBV7-2 and TRBJ2-1; D is possibly TRBD2 (6 bases). Germline V gene data show CDR1 as SGHTA and CDR2 as FQGNSA. The CDR3 is 15 residues long. V shed 4 bases and J shed 6 bases, with 16 bases lying between them. CDR3 DNA sequence: TGTGCCAGCAGCTGGCGGGGTAGCGGTGGCAATGAGCAGTTCTTC. Translation gives CASSWRGSGGNEQFF. The complete variable domain, with remaining parts taken from reference TRBV7-2 and TRBJ2-1, reads GAGVSQSPSNKVTEKGKDVELRCDPISGHTALYWYRQSLGQGLEFLIYFQGNSAPDKSGLPSDRFSAERTGGSVSTLTIQRTQQEDSAVYLCASSWRGSGGNEQFFGPGTRLTVL.

This CDR3 is CASSIVGDGGPDYGYTF. The CDR3, as DNA: TGTGCCAGTAGTATCGTAGGGGACGGGGGCCCGGACTATGGCTACACCTTC. The V call is TRBV19, the J call TRBJ1-2; D might be TRBD1 (6 bases). CDR3 length: 17 amino acids. Germline V lookup: CDR1 LNHDA, CDR2 SQIVND (reference sequence). V lost 3 bases and J 3 bases, leaving 20 bases between the germline ends.